The rows below give T cell receptor beta chains drawn from one sample of a study of T cells in Graves' hyperthyroidism and ophthalmopathy. TCRdb passed the multiplex PCR reads through MiXCR, listing each CDR3 protein once. The sample gives roughly 500,000 distinct CDR3 sequences, 11% to 15% of which show up once; more than 5% is in the top ten. The sequenced sample consisted of blood. The receptors were sampled from a woman under 40 with Graves' hyperthyroidism that later progressed to Graves' ophthalmopathy. Both conserved end residues are part of each CDR3. Each record gives: V gene, J gene, D gene, clone size, CDR3 protein, CDR3 DNA. D genes are given only for firm matches. The size entry is marked missing in some rows and otherwise reads once, few, many or a size class.

TRBV27	TRBJ2-2	TRBD2	many	CASSPTPTSSGELFF	TGTGCCAGCAGTCCAACCCCGACTAGCTCCGGGGAGCTGTTTTTT
TRBV7-2	TRBJ2-1	-	many	CASSSGVGDEQFF	TGTGCCAGCAGCTCGGGGGTGGGAGATGAGCAGTTCTTC
TRBV6-1	TRBJ2-2	-	many	CASKREGTGELFF	TGTGCCAGCAAAAGGGAAGGCACCGGGGAGCTGTTTTTT
TRBV19	TRBJ1-3	-	few	CASSIPAAGNTIYF	TGTGCCAGTAGTATCCCCGCCGCCGGAAACACCATATATTTT
TRBV3-1	TRBJ1-2	-	-	CASSQDVGVRGYTF	TGTGCCAGCAGCCAAGATGTTGGGGTTCGGGGCTACACCTTC
TRBV2	TRBJ2-7	-	many	CASSERGDSYEQYF	TGTGCCAGCAGTGAAAGGGGCGACAGCTACGAGCAGTACTTC
TRBV6-1	TRBJ2-1	-	-	CASSFPLGGEQFF	TGTGCCAGCAGTTTCCCCTTGGGGGGTGAGCAGTTCTTC
TRBV6-1	TRBJ2-3	TRBD2	few	CASIPHLGLAGGPDTQYF	TGTGCCAGCATCCCCCATCTCGGGCTAGCGGGAGGGCCAGATACGCAGTATTTT
TRBV4-3	TRBJ2-7	TRBD2	many	CASSQDGLAYEQYF	TGCGCCAGCAGCCAAGACGGACTAGCCTACGAGCAGTACTTC
TRBV7-2	TRBJ2-1	TRBD1	many	CASSLGQSYNEQFF	TGTGCCAGCAGCTTGGGACAGTCCTACAATGAGCAGTTCTTC
TRBV20-1	TRBJ2-7	-	many	CSAPNQGPEQYF	TGCAGTGCTCCAAATCAGGGGCCCGAGCAGTACTTC
TRBV24-1	TRBJ2-3	-	many	CATGSYTDTQYF	TGTGCTACAGGGAGTTACACAGATACGCAGTATTTT
TRBV20-1	TRBJ1-5	-	many	CSAWDGQVGQPQHF	TGCAGTGCTTGGGACGGGCAGGTCGGTCAGCCCCAGCATTTT
TRBV19	TRBJ2-5	TRBD2	many	CASSPSGLAGGTQYF	TGTGCCAGTAGCCCATCGGGACTAGCGGGAGGGACCCAGTACTTC